Below are 21 T cell receptor beta chains sequenced from a single sample in a study of cytomegalovirus exposure and HLA in healthy donors. Both 60 Vbeta primers and 13 Jbeta primers went into the PCR. Profiled with immunoSEQ multiplex PCR; TCRdb holds only in-frame clones, not every one. The sample carries 100,000 to 150,000 clones, about 81% recorded once. The sequencing input was PBMCs. These receptors all stem from a woman younger than 45 in good health and CMV-seronegative.

The rearrangement links TRBV5-1 to TRBJ2-4, with 7 bases lining up with TRBD1. Germline V gives CDR1 SGHRS, CDR2 YFSETQ. The CDR3 has 15 residues. The ends lost 4 bases at V and 6 bases at J; junction bases unmatched: 10. The DNA for the CDR3 is TGCGCCAGCAGCCCGTTAAACAGGGGAATAAACATTCAGTACTTC. It encodes CASSPLNRGINIQYF.

As to this clone: The junction departs from germline at one end; a sequencing error may be responsible. The CDR3 region has the DNA TGTTCCAGCAGCTTAGAAGGGGTTCGGGGCTACACCTTC. This translates into CSSSLEGVRGYTF. The chain joins TRBV7-9 to TRBJ1-2, with TRBD1 as a possible D gene (5 bases). Germline values: CDR1 SEHNR, CDR2 FQNEAQ (reference sequence). The CDR3 loop spans 13 amino acids. Full variable domain (rest looked up from reference TRBV7-9 and TRBJ1-2): DTGVSQNPRHKITKRGQNVTFRCDPISEHNRLYWYRQTLGQGPEFLTYFQNEAQLEKSRLLSDRFSAERPKGSFSTLEIQRTEQGDSAMYLCSSSLEGVRGYTFGSGTRLTVV.

The genes are TRBV9 and TRBJ1-5; D uncertain. Germline lookup yields CDR1 SGDLS and CDR2 YYNGEE. Trimming removed 3 bases at V and 7 bases at J, with 11 bases between. The CDR3 loop spans 13 amino acids. The CDR3 loop reads CASSGSGSQPQHF. DNA of the CDR3: TGTGCCAGCAGCGGATCAGGATCACAGCCCCAGCATTTT.

This chain joins TRBV5-1 and TRBJ2-2, with 12 bases fitting TRBD2. Germline trimming cut 0 bases from V and 0 bases from J; bases unmatched to any gene: 6. Germline lookup yields CDR1 SGHRS and CDR2 YFSETQ. The CDR3 has 19 residues. As DNA, the CDR3 is TGCGCCAGCAGCTTGGGACTAGCGGGAGTTGACGCGAACACCGGGGAGCTGTTTTTT. It specifies CASSLGLAGVDANTGELFF. Combining the CDR3 with reference TRBV5-1 and TRBJ2-2 gives the whole variable domain KAGVTQTPRYLIKTRGQQVTLSCSPISGHRSVSWYQQTPGQGLQFLFEYFSETQRNKGNFPGRFSGRQFSNSRSEMNVSTLELGDSALYLCASSLGLAGVDANTGELFFGEGSRLTVL.

The genes are TRBV5-5 and TRBJ2-3; TRBD1 might be the D (5 bases). Germline V CDR1 and CDR2: SGHKS, YYEKEE (reference sequence). V dropped 0 bases and J dropped 0 bases, with 11 bases sitting between them. CDR3 length: 16 amino acids. The CDR3 DNA reads as TGTGCCAGCAGCTTGGAACCAGGGCCAAGCACAGATACGCAGTATTTT. Protein sequence: CASSLEPGPSTDTQYF.

The CDR3 bases are TGTGCCAGCAGCCTTATCATGGGGCAGGACGAGCAGTACTTC. Its translation: CASSLIMGQDEQYF. The chain uses TRBV4-2 and TRBJ2-7; D perhaps matches TRBD1 (5 bases). CDR3 length: 14 residues. The germline V gene has CDR1 LGHNA and CDR2 YNFKEQ. Trimming shortened V by 4 bases and J by 5 bases, and 15 bases separated the two germline ends.

The CDR3 DNA reads TGTGCCACCCTCCCGGACAGTGACTACGAGCAGTACTTC. Encoded protein: CATLPDSDYEQYF. The chain has TRBV2 and TRBJ2-7, with D tentatively TRBD1 (6 bases). This CDR3 comprises 13 residues. Per germline, CDR1 SNHLY and CDR2 FYNNEI. V dropped 10 bases and J dropped 3 bases, with 16 bases sitting between them.

The count of this clone is one. The chain couples TRBV7-2 to TRBJ2-2; 7 nucleotides agree with TRBD1. Germline values: CDR1 SGHTA, CDR2 FQGNSA. Trimming took 4 bases from V and 5 from J; bases not matched to a gene: 1. The CDR3 has 13 amino acids. CDR3 sequence reads: CASSSQGTGELFF. For the CDR3, the DNA is TGTGCCAGCAGCTCACAGGGGACCGGGGAGCTGTTTTTT.

By sample share, this clone is medium-sized (0.01 to 0.1%). Other DNA sequences within the sample encode an identical CDR3. The chain recombines TRBV9 with TRBJ2-2; TRBD2 agrees at 7 bases. CDR3 length equals 15 residues. V shed 4 bases, J shed 2 bases, and the junction held 5 bases outside the gene matches. Germline CDR1 reads SGDLS; CDR2 reads YYNGEE. The DNA of the CDR3 is TGTGCCAGCAGCCCTAGGACTAGTAACACCGGGGAGCTGTTTTTT. Amino acids: CASSPRTSNTGELFF.

The rearrangement uses TRBV28 and TRBJ1-4; 7 positions agree with TRBD1. The CDR3 covers 13 residues. The V gene's germline CDR1 is MDHEN and CDR2 SYDVKM. After removal of 7 bases from V and 8 bases from J, the junction contained 7 bases not matched to a gene. The DNA for the CDR3 is TGTGCCAGCATCAACAGGGGTAGGGAAAAACTGTTTTTT. Translated: CASINRGREKLFF. The full variable domain, in which reference TRBV28 and TRBJ1-4 provide the parts outside the CDR3, is DVKVTQSSRYLVKRTGEKVFLECVQDMDHENMFWYRQDPGLGLRLIYFSYDVKMKEKGDIPEGYSVSREKKERFSLILESASTNQTSMYLCASINRGREKLFFGSGTQLSVL.

J is TRBJ1-2 and V is TRBV27, with 7 bases that match TRBD1. Germline assignment: CDR1 MNHEY and CDR2 SMNVEV (reference sequence). CDR3 length: 14 amino acids. With 7 bases clipped from V and 5 bases from J, the junction kept 10 bases outside the gene matches. In DNA form, the CDR3 reads TGTGCCAGCAAGGGATCGGGACAGACGTATGGCTACACCTTC. It encodes CASKGSGQTYGYTF.

The chain uses TRBV6-1 and TRBJ1-2; D unresolved. The ends were cut back, 5 bases at V and 7 bases at J, with 11 bases in the middle. This CDR3 has 12 residues. Germline lookup yields CDR1 MNHNS and CDR2 SASEGT. The CDR3 sequence: CASSTSLVGYTF. The CDR3 DNA sequence: TGTGCCAGCAGTACCAGCCTAGTTGGCTACACCTTC.

The V and J genes are TRBV9 and TRBJ2-5; perhaps TRBD2 as D (6 bases). CDR3 length equals 18 residues. V was cut by 0 bases and J by 4 bases, with 22 bases left in between. Looked up from germline, CDR1 is SGDLS and CDR2 is YYNGEE. CDR3 residues: CASSVGRAGREFIETQYF. CDR3 DNA sequence: TGTGCCAGCAGCGTAGGGCGGGCGGGGAGAGAGTTTATAGAGACCCAGTACTTC. Drawing the rest from reference TRBV9 and TRBJ2-5, the complete variable domain is DSGVTQTPKHLITATGQRVTLRCSPRSGDLSVYWYQQSLDQGLQFLIQYYNGEERAKGNILERFSAQQFPDLHSELNLSSLELGDSALYFCASSVGRAGREFIETQYFGPGTRLLVL.

The rearrangement uses TRBV6-5 and TRBJ2-2, with a possible D match to TRBD2 (6 bases). This CDR3 is built from 13 residues. Trimming removed 7 bases from V and 8 bases from J, with 14 bases in between. Germline V gene sequence: CDR1 MNHEY, CDR2 SVGAGI. CDR3 sequence (DNA): TGTGCCAGCATGCGGGAAATGGGAGGGGAGCTGTTTTTT. It codes for CASMREMGGELFF.

V and J are TRBV7-6 and TRBJ1-5; a weak D match, TRBD1 (6 bases). The CDR3 contains 18 residues. Germline V CDR1 and CDR2: SGHVS, FNYEAQ. Trimming left V 0 bases short and J 0 bases short, with 15 bases between. For the CDR3, the DNA is TGTGCCAGCAGCTTAGCCCCGGACAGCGAATATAGCAATCAGCCCCAGCATTTT. Amino acids: CASSLAPDSEYSNQPQHF.

This rearrangement joins TRBV19 to TRBJ2-2; D remains ambiguous. CDR3 length: 15 amino acids. Trimming removed 3 bases at V and 0 bases at J, with 8 bases between. Germline loops: CDR1 LNHDA, CDR2 SQIVND (reference sequence). The CDR3 bases are TGTGCCAGTAGTATCTCTCCCGCGAACACCGGGGAGCTGTTTTTT. Translation: CASSISPANTGELFF.

Only one count was recorded for this clone. This chain links TRBV5-1 with TRBJ2-3; TRBD2 matches at 13 bases. CDR1 is SGHRS, CDR2 YFSETQ, per germline. Trimming cost V 0 bases and J 2 bases; bases outside gene matches: 3. CDR3 size: 17 residues. The CDR3 loop is CASSLGGTSGTTDTQYF. DNA for the CDR3: TGCGCCAGCAGCTTGGGGGGGACTAGCGGGACCACAGATACGCAGTATTTT.

The rearrangement links TRBV27 to TRBJ2-6; 9 nucleotides match TRBD1. This CDR3 region has 17 residues. Germline V gene sequence: CDR1 MNHEY, CDR2 SMNVEV (reference sequence). V trimming: 6 bases; J trimming: 2 bases; junction bases outside the gene matches: 8. CDR3 nucleotide sequence: TGTGCCAGCAGCCCCGGGACAGGGTCACCTGGGGCCAACGTCCTGACTTTC. Translation gives CASSPGTGSPGANVLTF.

J is TRBJ2-3 and V is TRBV5-4, with 7 positions matching TRBD1. Losses at the gene ends were 5 bases for V and 2 bases for J; bases not matched to a gene: 8. The CDR3 sequence is 15 residues long. Per germline, CDR1 SGHNT and CDR2 YYREEE (reference sequence). CDR3 sequence reads: CASRTGTVLTDTQYF. CDR3 in DNA: TGTGCCAGCAGGACCGGGACAGTTCTCACAGATACGCAGTATTTT.

This clone appeared a few times. The V and J genes are TRBV7-3 and TRBJ2-3, with 11 bases identical to TRBD2. There are 17 residues in the CDR3. J gave up 0 bases and V 5 bases, and 7 bases lay outside the gene matches. The germline V gene has CDR1 SGHTA and CDR2 FQGTGA. CDR3 loop: CASSPSSGRASTDTQYF. Written as DNA, the CDR3 is TGTGCCAGCAGCCCGAGTAGCGGGAGGGCTAGCACAGATACGCAGTATTTT.

The chain couples TRBV5-1 to TRBJ1-5; the D gene is possibly TRBD1 (6 bases). V dropped 0 bases and J dropped 3 bases, with 10 bases sitting between them. Germline V gives CDR1 SGHRS, CDR2 YFSETQ. The CDR3 runs to 15 residues. The CDR3 DNA sequence: TGCGCCAGCAGCTTGGGAGGACAGATCAATCAGCCCCAGCATTTT. Protein sequence: CASSLGGQINQPQHF.